This T cell receptor (beta chain) derives from a study of Ad26.COV2.S vaccination and SARS-CoV-2 variants. Some clones are missing from TCRdb's copy, which holds only in-frame ones; the method was immunoSEQ multiplex PCR. The sample consists of roughly 100,000 clones, 80% of them appearing once. Germline assignment: CDR1 MNHEY and CDR2 SMNVEV (reference sequence). The CDR3 spans 12 residues. Trimming cost V 8 bases and J 11 bases, with 16 bases left between them. General observations from the study: In TCR breadth and depth analyses, total T cell responses may have been underestimated. Reports say spike-specific CD8+ and CD4+ T cell responses covered substantial breadth after vaccination. Participants given vaccine showed non-spike TCR breadth similar to that of placebo recipients. Spike-specific TCR breadth ran higher among vaccine recipients than placebo recipients.

Comment on this clone: Its antigen is as yet unknown.

The TCR was taken from a human donor who had recovered from COVID-19. This rearrangement joins TRBV27 to TRBJ1-5, with TRBD1 as a possible D gene (5 bases). The sequencing here drew on peripheral blood, taken after recovery from COVID-19. The CDR3 DNA is TGTGCCAGCGGCGTCAGGGACGGGTCCCAGCATTTT. This encodes CASGVRDGSQHF.